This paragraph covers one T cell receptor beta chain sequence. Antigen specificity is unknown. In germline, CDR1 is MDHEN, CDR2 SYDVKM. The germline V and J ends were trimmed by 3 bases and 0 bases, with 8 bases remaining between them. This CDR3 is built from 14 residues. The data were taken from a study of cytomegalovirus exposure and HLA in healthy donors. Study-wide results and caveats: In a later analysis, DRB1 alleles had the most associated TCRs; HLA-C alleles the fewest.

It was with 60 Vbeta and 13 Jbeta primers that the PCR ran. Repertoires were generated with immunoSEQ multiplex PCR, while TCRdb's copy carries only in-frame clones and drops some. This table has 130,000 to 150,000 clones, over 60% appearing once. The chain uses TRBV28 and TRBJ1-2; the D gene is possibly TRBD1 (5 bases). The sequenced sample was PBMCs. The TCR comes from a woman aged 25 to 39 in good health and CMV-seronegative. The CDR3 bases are TGTGCCAGCAGTTTTATGACAGCTAACTATGGCTACACCTTC. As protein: CASSFMTANYGYTF.